The 7 T cell receptor beta chains below were found in one sample sequenced in a study of cytomegalovirus exposure and HLA in healthy donors. The data were produced by immunoSEQ multiplex PCR, yet TCRdb's version contains in-frame clones alone and is incomplete. The sample shows roughly 130,000 clones, 86% of them seen only once. The source material was PBMCs. The receptors stem from a man younger than 35 in good health and CMV-seronegative.

The V gene is TRBV28, the J gene TRBJ1-4, with 9 positions matching TRBD1. Germline lookup yields CDR1 MDHEN and CDR2 SYDVKM. This CDR3 region has 20 residues. The junction had 21 bases not matched to a gene; V was cut back by 2 bases and J by 8 bases. The CDR3 nucleotides read TGTGCCAGCAGTTTAATGGCTCCAGGGACAGGGAGGGGAATAAGGGAAAAACTGTTTTTT. This gives the protein CASSLMAPGTGRGIREKLFF.

V usage is TRBV4-3 and J usage is TRBJ2-7, with 10 bases matching TRBD2. V gave up 0 bases and J gave up 5 bases; unmatched junction bases: 10. The length of the CDR3 is 17 residues. CDR1 and CDR2 from the germline V gene are LGHNA and YSLEER. The CDR3 loop reads CASSQDSLAGVRDEQYF. CDR3 DNA: TGCGCCAGCAGCCAAGACAGTCTAGCGGGAGTGAGGGACGAGCAGTACTTC.

The sample holds a few counts of this clone. V is TRBV9 and J is TRBJ2-7; D not certain. Germline CDR1 and CDR2: SGDLS and YYNGEE. This CDR3 is 14 amino acids long. Trimming left V 2 bases short and J 0 bases short, with 9 bases between. The CDR3 bases are TGTGCCAGCAGCGTGACGGGTAGCTCCTACGAGCAGTACTTC. This encodes CASSVTGSSYEQYF. Filled out from reference TRBV9 and TRBJ2-7, the complete variable domain reads DSGVTQTPKHLITATGQRVTLRCSPRSGDLSVYWYQQSLDQGLQFLIQYYNGEERAKGNILERFSAQQFPDLHSELNLSSLELGDSALYFCASSVTGSSYEQYFGPGTRLTVT.

The V gene is TRBV7-8, the J gene TRBJ2-3; weak D call: TRBD2 (5 bases). The CDR3 runs to 15 residues. CDR1 is SGHVS and CDR2 is FQNEAQ in the germline V gene. V lost 4 bases and J 1 base, leaving 12 bases between the germline ends. The CDR3 DNA follows: TGTGCCAGCAGCTCCCCTAGCAGAGGCACAGATACGCAGTATTTT. Residues: CASSSPSRGTDTQYF.

In this sample, this clone turned up once. This chain uses TRBV5-4 with TRBJ2-1; D not resolved. Germline V gene sequence: CDR1 SGHNT, CDR2 YYREEE (reference sequence). V was trimmed by 1 base and J by 7 bases, leaving 3 bases between them. The CDR3 runs to 11 residues. As DNA, the CDR3 is TGTGCCAGCAGCTTGTCTAATGAGCAGTTCTTC. It translates to CASSLSNEQFF.

This sequence joins TRBV7-9 and TRBJ2-7; TRBD1 matches at 7 bases. Germline-derived CDR1 and CDR2 are SEHNR and FQNEAQ (reference sequence). V was clipped by 5 bases and J by 0 bases; unmatched bases: 4. The CDR3 spans 14 residues. CDR3 loop: CASSGTDSSYEQYF. CDR3 nucleotides: TGTGCCAGCAGCGGGACAGACTCCTCCTACGAGCAGTACTTC.

This chain links TRBV28 with TRBJ1-5; D ambiguous. Germline V gives CDR1 MDHEN, CDR2 SYDVKM. Trimming pared 7 bases from V and 3 bases from J, leaving 7 bases between. CDR3 length: 12 amino acids. CDR3: CASNINNQPQHF. The CDR3 coding sequence is TGTGCCAGCAATATAAACAATCAGCCCCAGCATTTT.